This T cell receptor (beta chain) was sequenced in a study of T cells in localized non-small cell lung cancer. As for this clone: Its antigen is unidentified.

CDR1 is SGHVS and CDR2 is FNYEAQ in the germline V gene. V shed 3 bases and J shed 2 bases, with 9 bases lying between them. The CDR3 has 14 residues. Whole-study findings and limits: Prolonged overall survival went with higher T cell density in the blood. Because researchers sequenced only one region of the tumor, heterogeneity is still possible. Uninvolved neighboring lung showed the greatest T cell clonality, exceeding tumor.

The protocol was immunoSEQ multiplex PCR, while the TCRdb copy is restricted to in-frame clones and leaves out a portion. Found here are nearly 4,500 clones, about 21% of them singletons; the top ten hold around 5.5%. The sequence was obtained from a female donor older than 55 with stage I lung adenocarcinoma. This chain uses TRBV7-6 with TRBJ2-3, with a weak D call TRBD2 (6 bases). The specimen was lung tumor tissue, collected before any cancer treatment. The DNA for the CDR3 is TGTGCCAGCAGCTTGGGCGGGGCCACAGATACGCAGTATTTT. This encodes CASSLGGATDTQYF.